The present T cell receptor beta chain was sequenced within a study of blood T cell repertoires in COVID-19. About the research overall: T cells, B-cell-depleted T cells, or PBMCs supplied cDNA or gDNA.

CDR3 length equals 11 residues. Trimming left V 5 bases short and J 4 bases short, with 9 bases between. CDR1 and CDR2 (germline): GTSNPN, SVGIG (reference sequence). As processed by the authors: Cell counts per sample came from amplifying reference gene primers. Profiling relied on immunoSEQ multiplex PCR, and the TCRdb table lists in-frame clones only, not all of them. That table gives V, J and clone size, and the DNA gave D and trimming. The top ten hold 9.5% of the sample, which has about 310,000 clones, around 89% seen once. Participants reported their clinical history, and cohort assignment relied on those reports. The study counted Cohort 3 donors as recovered given two negative PCRs, clearance, or symptom resolution.

The sequenced material came from PBMCs or T cells enriched from blood (not recorded which). The origin of this receptor is a woman aged 40-49 years who had recovered from COVID-19. This rearrangement joins TRBV30 to TRBJ2-7, with a tentative D call TRBD1 (6 bases). The DNA of the CDR3 is TGTGCCTGGGGAACAGGGTACGAGCAGTACTTC. Translation: CAWGTGYEQYF.